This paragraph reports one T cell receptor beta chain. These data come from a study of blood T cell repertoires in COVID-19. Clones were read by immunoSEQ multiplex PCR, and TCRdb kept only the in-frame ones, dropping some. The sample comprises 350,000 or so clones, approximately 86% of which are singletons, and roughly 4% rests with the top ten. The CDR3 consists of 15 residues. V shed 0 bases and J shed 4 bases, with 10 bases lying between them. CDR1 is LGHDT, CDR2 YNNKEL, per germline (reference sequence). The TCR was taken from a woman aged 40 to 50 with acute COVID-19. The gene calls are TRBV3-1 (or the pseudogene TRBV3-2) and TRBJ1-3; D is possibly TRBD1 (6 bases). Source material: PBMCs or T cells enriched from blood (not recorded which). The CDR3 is CASSQEWGTGNTIYF. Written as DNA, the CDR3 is TGTGCCAGCAGCCAAGAATGGGGGACAGGAAACACCATATATTTT.